This TCR beta chain stems from a study of blood T cell repertoires in COVID-19. Turning to the study itself: COVID-19 samples collected from the United States, Italy and Spain covered acute and convalescent phases.

Looked up from germline, CDR1 is MNHEY and CDR2 is SVGAGI. This CDR3 has 15 amino acids. The V and J ends lost 8 bases and 2 bases, in that order; junction bases with no gene match: 9. The repertoire was sequenced with immunoSEQ multiplex PCR; TCRdb's copy has only in-frame clones and lacks some. The sample shows over 300,000 clones, roughly 87% of them seen only once. Recovery among Cohort 3 donors was established by two negative PCRs, clearance, or symptom resolution. The chain recombines TRBV6-5 with TRBJ1-2, with 9 bases matching TRBD1. The sample taken for sequencing was PBMCs or T cells enriched from blood (not recorded which). The sequence was obtained from a woman aged 30 to 39 who had recovered from COVID-19. CDR3 nucleotide sequence: TGTGCCAGCGGGGGGACAGGGCTAAGCAACTATGGCTACACCTTC. Protein: CASGGTGLSNYGYTF.